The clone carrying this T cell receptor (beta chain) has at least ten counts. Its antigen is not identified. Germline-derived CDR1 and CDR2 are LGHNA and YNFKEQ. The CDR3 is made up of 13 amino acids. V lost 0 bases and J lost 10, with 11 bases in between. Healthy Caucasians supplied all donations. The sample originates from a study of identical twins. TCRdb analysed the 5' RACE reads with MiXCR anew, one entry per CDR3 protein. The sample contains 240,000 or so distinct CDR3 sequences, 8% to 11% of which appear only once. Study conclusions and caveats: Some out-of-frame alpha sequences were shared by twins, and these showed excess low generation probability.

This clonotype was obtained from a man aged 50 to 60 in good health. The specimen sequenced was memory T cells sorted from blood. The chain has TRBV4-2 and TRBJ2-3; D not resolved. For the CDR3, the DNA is TGTGCCAGCAGCCAAGACCGCCGGACGTCGCAGTATTTT. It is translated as CASSQDRRTSQYF.